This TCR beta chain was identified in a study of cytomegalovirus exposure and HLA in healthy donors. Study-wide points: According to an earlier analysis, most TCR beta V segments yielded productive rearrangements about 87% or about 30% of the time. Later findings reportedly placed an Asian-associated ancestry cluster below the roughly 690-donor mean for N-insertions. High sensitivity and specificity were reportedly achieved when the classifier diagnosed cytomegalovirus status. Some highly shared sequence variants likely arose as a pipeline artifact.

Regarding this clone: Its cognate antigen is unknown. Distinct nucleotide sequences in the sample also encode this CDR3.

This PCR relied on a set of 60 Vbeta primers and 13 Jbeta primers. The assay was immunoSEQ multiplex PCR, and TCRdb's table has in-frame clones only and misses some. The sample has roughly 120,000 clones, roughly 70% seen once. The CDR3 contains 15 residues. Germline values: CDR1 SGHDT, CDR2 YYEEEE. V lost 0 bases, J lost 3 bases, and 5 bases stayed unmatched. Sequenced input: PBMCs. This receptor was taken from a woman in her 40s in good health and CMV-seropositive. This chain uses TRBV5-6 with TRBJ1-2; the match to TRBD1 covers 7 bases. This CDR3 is CASSLGGQVHYGYTF. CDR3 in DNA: TGTGCCAGCAGCTTGGGTGGACAGGTCCACTATGGCTACACCTTC.